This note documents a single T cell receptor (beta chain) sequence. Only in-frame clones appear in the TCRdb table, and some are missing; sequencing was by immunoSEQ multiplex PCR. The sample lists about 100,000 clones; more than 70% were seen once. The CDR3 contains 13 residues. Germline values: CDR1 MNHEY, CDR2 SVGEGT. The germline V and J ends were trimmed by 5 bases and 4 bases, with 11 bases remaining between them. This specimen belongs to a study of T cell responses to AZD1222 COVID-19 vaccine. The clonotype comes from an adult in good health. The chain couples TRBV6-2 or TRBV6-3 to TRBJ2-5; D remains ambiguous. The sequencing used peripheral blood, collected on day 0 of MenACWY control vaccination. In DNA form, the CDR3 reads TGTGCCAGCAGTCTGGGCCGCCGAGAGACCCAGTACTTC. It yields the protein CASSLGRRETQYF.